The following is a TCR beta chain sequence with its context. Its specificity is not known. Germline values: CDR1 WNHNN, CDR2 SYGVQD (reference sequence). The CDR3 runs to 15 residues. With 6 bases removed from V and 3 bases from J, the gap between germline ends came to 16 bases. This sample stems from a study of somatic mutations in cytotoxic T cells in rheumatoid arthritis. Turning to the study itself: Selected T-cell populations stained with V beta antibodies were isolated by flow sorting to nearly 100% purity; these included V beta1+ cells subjected to TCRB sequencing.

Libraries were prepared by immunoSEQ multiplex PCR; TCRdb keeps only in-frame clonotypes and omits some of them. The sample contains 15,000 or so clones, around 80% of which appear only once. Separation of CD4+ and CD8+ cells was performed by positive magnetic bead selection, and purity was verified by flow cytometry. Findings and caveats of the study: Patients with a largest CD8+ clone exceeding 20% of CD8+ cells numbered 8 of 65.

This TCR derives from an adult with rheumatoid arthritis. Sequencing used CD8+ T cells sorted from blood. The chain uses TRBV10-1 and TRBJ2-3; D may be TRBD2 (6 bases). The CDR3 here is CASSPASEGTDTQYF. CDR3 DNA sequence: TGCGCCAGCAGCCCAGCTAGCGAGGGGACAGATACGCAGTATTTT.